These 11 T cell receptor beta chains originate from one sample sequenced in a study of immune heterogeneity within non-small cell lung tumors. It was a multiplex PCR that amplified TCR beta CDR3, with 32 V and 13 J primers. TCRdb used MiXCR to reprocess the multiplex PCR reads, holding one entry per CDR3 protein. The repertoire holds more than 2,500 distinct CDR3 sequences, with 20% to 25% as singletons. Genomic DNA extracted from bulk tumor tissue served as template. A total of roughly 600 ng was used per sample. Surgery yielded several widely spaced biopsies per primary tumor. Patients had untreated, newly diagnosed non-small cell lung cancer and underwent curative surgery. The sequenced sample was lung tumor tissue. These receptors were obtained from a man aged 60-69 years with non-small cell lung cancer.

This clonotype is medium-sized. J is TRBJ2-3 and V is TRBV10-3, with unresolved D. This CDR3 comprises 14 residues. CDR1 and CDR2 from the germline V gene are ENHRY and SYGVKD. Trimming cost V 0 bases and J 6 bases, with 10 bases left between them. The CDR3, as DNA: TGTGCCATCAGTGAGTCGGCGCCTCTGGATACGCAGTATTTT. Translating it yields CAISESAPLDTQYF.

By share, this clonotype ranks as medium-sized. This rearrangement joins TRBV6-1 to TRBJ2-1, with D unresolved. V was pared by 4 bases and J by 2 bases, with 9 bases between. The CDR3 has 14 amino acids. From germline, CDR1 is MNHNS and CDR2 SASEGT. CDR3 bases: TGTGCCAGCAGTGTCGACTCGACCTACAATGAGCAGTTCTTC. Encoded protein: CASSVDSTYNEQFF.

This clonotype was seen a single time. The chain combines TRBV14 with TRBJ2-4, with D uncertain. The germline gives CDR1 SGHDN, CDR2 FVKESK. Trimming pared 0 bases from V and 0 bases from J, leaving 3 bases between. The CDR3 is 14 residues long. The CDR3: CASSQDLAKNIQYF. DNA for the CDR3: TGTGCCAGCAGCCAAGATCTAGCCAAAAACATTCAGTACTTC.

The chain links TRBV7-2 to TRBJ2-7, with D unclear. Germline-derived CDR1 and CDR2 are SGHTA and FQGNSA. There are 15 residues in the CDR3. V lost 1 base and J lost 2, with 12 bases in between. Written as DNA, the CDR3 is TGTGCCAGCAGCTTAGGGGGTAGGACCGCCTACGAGCAGTACTTC. This translates into CASSLGGRTAYEQYF.

By share, this clonotype ranks as medium-sized. This rearrangement joins TRBV6-6 to TRBJ2-5, with D possibly being TRBD2 (6 bases). Between the trimmed V and J ends, which lost 1 base and 10 bases, there was a span of 7 bases. Germline CDR1 MNHNY, CDR2 SVGAGI (reference sequence). The CDR3 is 11 residues long. CDR3 amino acids: CASSYWTIQYF. The CDR3 DNA follows: TGTGCCAGCAGTTACTGGACTATCCAGTACTTC.

Comment on this clonotype: Being one base from a much bigger clone, this may be a read error. The gene calls are TRBV20-1 and TRBJ2-1, with 7 bases fitting TRBD2. Germline V CDR1 and CDR2: DFQATT, SNEGSKA (reference sequence). The CDR3 runs to 16 residues. J was trimmed by 0 bases and V by 7 bases; bases with no gene match: 12. The CDR3 sequence: CSVPRLAGSSYNEQFF. The CDR3 DNA reads as TGCAGTGTTCCACGGTTAGCGGGTTCCTCCTACAATGAGCAGTTCTTC.

V gene TRBV4-2 combines with J gene TRBJ1-2; tentatively, D is TRBD1 (5 bases). Germline CDR1 is LGHNA and CDR2 is YNFKEQ. The CDR3 runs 13 residues. V was shortened by 4 bases and J by 10 bases, with 16 bases between the two germline ends. In DNA form, the CDR3 reads TGTGCCAGCAGCCTCCCAGCGGGGCATGCCTACACCTTC. Its translation: CASSLPAGHAYTF.

About this clonotype: Just one base apart from a much larger clone, this may be a read error. The V call is TRBV7-9, the J call TRBJ2-7; D unresolved. The CDR3 extends over 14 amino acids. Germline V gene data show CDR1 as SEHNR and CDR2 as FQNEAQ (reference sequence). CDR3 sequence reads: CGSSLATGLGEQYF. CDR3 nucleotides: TGTGGCAGCAGCTTAGCTACCGGGTTGGGGGAGCAGTACTTC.

This clonotype was detected only a few times. V gene TRBV4-2 combines with J gene TRBJ2-5; 12 bases are shared with TRBD2. This CDR3 region has 16 residues. With 1 base clipped from V and 3 bases from J, the junction kept 3 bases outside the gene matches. Germline V gene data show CDR1 as LGHNA and CDR2 as YNFKEQ. Here the CDR3 reads CASSQGLAGVEETQYF. In DNA, the CDR3 is TGTGCCAGCAGCCAAGGACTAGCGGGAGTCGAAGAGACCCAGTACTTC.

As to this clonotype: The junction does not match germline at one end; this may be a read error. As DNA, the CDR3 is TGTGCCAGCAGCCAACTCGTCCGGGACCACCTCTGG. Translating it yields CASSQLVRDHLW. The V gene is TRBV28, the J gene TRBJ1-2; a weak D match, TRBD1 (5 bases). Per the germline V gene, CDR1 is MDHEN and CDR2 is SYDVKM. This CDR3 has 12 residues.

In its sample, this clonotype ranks as medium-sized (0.01 to 0.1%). The rearrangement links TRBV20-1 to TRBJ2-1; TRBD2 matches at 7 bases. V was pared by 3 bases and J by 6 bases, with 11 bases of the junction left unmatched. Germline V gene lookup returns CDR1 DFQATT and CDR2 SNEGSKA (reference sequence). The CDR3 is made up of 15 amino acids. The CDR3 DNA is TGCAGTGCTAGTCGGGGGAGGGCCAACCTCAATGAGCAGTTCTTC. It translates to CSASRGRANLNEQFF.